Shown below are 25 T cell receptor beta chains from a single sample sequenced in a study of early T cells in non-severe SARS-CoV-2 infection. Via MiXCR, TCRdb re-called the 5' RACE reads, giving one row per CDR3 protein. The table records 64,000 or so distinct CDR3 sequences, around 13% of them present only once. The sample was whole blood. Receptors were obtained from an adult who was a healthcare worker with PCR-confirmed SARS-CoV-2 infection or an uninfected control (not recorded which).

The chain uses TRBV11-3 and TRBJ2-3, with TRBD2 matching 9 bases. CDR1 and CDR2 (germline): SGHNT, YENEEA. V lost 5 bases, J lost 4 bases, and 13 bases stayed unmatched. The CDR3 runs 17 residues. CDR3 sequence (DNA): TGTGCCAGCAGCCCCCTCCTTCCCGGGACTAGCCCAGATACGCAGTATTTT. Protein: CASSPLLPGTSPDTQYF.

This chain links TRBV11-2 with TRBJ2-7; D is unresolved. This CDR3 has 14 residues. Germline V gene sequence: CDR1 SGHAT, CDR2 FQNNGV. The V and J ends lost 3 bases and 0 bases respectively, with 9 bases between them. The CDR3 DNA reads as TGTGCCAGCAGCTTCGGACCGCTCTCCTACGAGCAGTACTTC. Protein product: CASSFGPLSYEQYF.

At least ten counts were recorded for this clonotype. This chain uses TRBV2 with TRBJ2-5, with D unclear. With 4 bases removed from V and 5 bases from J, the gap between germline ends came to 14 bases. The CDR3 is made up of 14 amino acids. CDR1 and CDR2 (germline): SNHLY, FYNNEI. CDR3 sequence: CASSVSRVGETQYF. For the CDR3, the DNA is TGTGCCAGCAGTGTTTCGCGCGTTGGCGAGACCCAGTACTTC. The variable domain in full, with the rest retrieved from reference TRBV2 and TRBJ2-5, is EPEVTQTPSHQVTQMGQEVILRCVPISNHLYFYWYRQILGQKVEFLVSFYNNEISEKSEIFDDQFSVERPDGSNFTLKIRSTKLEDSAMYFCASSVSRVGETQYFGPGTRLLVL.

V gene TRBV12-3 or TRBV12-4 combines with J gene TRBJ2-3, with 10 bases lining up with TRBD2. This CDR3 region has 15 residues. Germline trimming cut 5 bases from V and 5 bases from J; bases unmatched to any gene: 7. The CDR3 nucleotides read TGTGCCAGCAGTCCAAGCGGGGGGGCCGGAGATACGCAGTATTTT. Residues: CASSPSGGAGDTQYF.

This clonotype was seen only a few times. The rearrangement links TRBV12-3 or TRBV12-4 to TRBJ1-2; 7 bases map to TRBD1. J was trimmed by 5 bases and V by 2 bases; bases with no gene match: 5. This CDR3 has 14 amino acids. CDR3: CASSLHRDSYGYTF. CDR3 sequence (DNA): TGTGCCAGCAGTTTACATCGGGACAGTTATGGCTACACCTTC.

This clonotype was observed many times. V and J are TRBV7-9 and TRBJ1-6; D might be TRBD1 (6 bases). The CDR3 has 15 residues. V shed 3 bases and J shed 5 bases, with 11 bases lying between them. The V gene's germline CDR1 is SEHNR and CDR2 FQNEAQ (reference sequence). The CDR3: CASSFQGHNNSPLHF. In nucleotides, the CDR3 is TGTGCCAGCAGCTTCCAGGGACACAATAATTCACCCCTCCACTTT.

In its sample, this clonotype was seen many times. The V gene is TRBV11-2, the J gene TRBJ1-1; 8 bases align to TRBD1. The trim removed 0 bases at V and 4 bases at J, leaving 4 bases unmatched. Germline CDR1 and CDR2: SGHAT and FQNNGV. This CDR3 is 15 amino acids long. CDR3 nucleotides: TGTGCCAGCAGCTTAGACTCCACAGGGGGCACTGAAGCTTTCTTT. It encodes CASSLDSTGGTEAFF.

Ten or more counts support this clonotype. This chain links TRBV10-1 with TRBJ1-1; D perhaps matches TRBD1 (5 bases). V gave up 5 bases and J gave up 4 bases, with 14 bases separating them. Germline CDR1 is WNHNN and CDR2 is SYGVQD (reference sequence). The CDR3 contains 14 residues. The CDR3: CASSPGTDGTEAFF. CDR3 bases: TGCGCCAGCAGTCCCGGGACGGACGGCACTGAAGCTTTCTTT.

The chain recombines TRBV7-6 with TRBJ1-2; D is perhaps TRBD1 (6 bases). CDR1 is SGHVS and CDR2 is FNYEAQ in the germline V gene. Between the trimmed V and J ends, which lost 5 bases and 4 bases, there was a span of 11 bases. The length of the CDR3 is 13 residues. CDR3 sequence: CASSAQGTYGYTF. CDR3 DNA: TGTGCCAGCAGCGCGCAGGGGACCTATGGCTACACCTTC.

This clonotype was picked up a small number of times. The chain has TRBV3-1 and TRBJ1-5, with D tentatively TRBD1 (5 bases). The germline V gene encodes CDR1 LGHDT and CDR2 YNNKEL (reference sequence). Trimming left V 0 bases short and J 11 bases short, with 14 bases between. CDR3 length: 14 residues. In DNA, the CDR3 is TGTGCCAGCAGCCAAGATGTAGACGGGGGGACCCAGCATTTT. Protein sequence: CASSQDVDGGTQHF.

This rearrangement joins TRBV18 to TRBJ2-7, with D hard to call. CDR1 KGHSH and CDR2 LQKENI come from the germline V gene. V was pared by 5 bases and J by 5 bases, with 16 bases between. There are 14 residues in the CDR3. Written as DNA, the CDR3 is TGTGCCAGCTCAAGGGTCGGCGTTGACGACGAGCAGTACTTC. This sequence encodes CASSRVGVDDEQYF.

This clonotype turned up a few times. The chain uses TRBV11-2 and TRBJ2-5; 7 nucleotides align to TRBD2. Trimming cost V 5 bases and J 2 bases; bases outside gene matches: 8. This CDR3 has 15 residues. Germline CDR1 SGHAT, CDR2 FQNNGV. DNA of the CDR3: TGTGCCAGCAGCCCCGCTAGAGCGGGGCAAGAGACCCAGTACTTC. Translation gives CASSPARAGQETQYF.

The V and J genes are TRBV5-1 and TRBJ2-7; D unclear. This CDR3 has 16 amino acids. Germline CDR1 reads SGHRS; CDR2 reads YFSETQ. V gave up 3 bases and J gave up 0 bases, with 16 bases separating them. CDR3 loop: CASSYPPGLSSYEQYF. The CDR3 nucleotides are TGCGCCAGCAGCTACCCCCCCGGGCTTAGCTCCTACGAGCAGTACTTC.

The V gene is TRBV6-2 or TRBV6-3, the J gene TRBJ2-5; a possible D gene is TRBD2 (7 bases). V was trimmed by 0 bases and J by 2 bases, leaving 19 bases between them. The CDR3 extends over 18 amino acids. Germline loops: CDR1 MNHEY, CDR2 SVGEGT. CDR3 nucleotides: TGTGCCAGCAGTTACTCGAAGGTCTCAGGGAGGGGGCAAGAGACCCAGTACTTC. It translates to CASSYSKVSGRGQETQYF.

V gene TRBV29-1 combines with J gene TRBJ1-4; 7 nucleotides match TRBD1. After removal of 4 bases from V and 4 bases from J, the junction contained 6 bases not matched to a gene. Germline V gives CDR1 SQVTM, CDR2 ANQGSEA. The CDR3 is 14 residues long. The CDR3 DNA follows: TGCAGCGTTGGATTCGGGACAGTTAATGAAAAACTGTTTTTT. It translates to CSVGFGTVNEKLFF.

The genes are TRBV19 and TRBJ2-5; 11 bases match TRBD1. The germline CDR1 and CDR2 sequences are LNHDA and SQIVND (reference sequence). V dropped 5 bases and J dropped 2; count of bases not matched to a gene: 4. The CDR3 contains 15 residues. CDR3 sequence: CASSPDRGLQETQYF. CDR3 coding DNA: TGTGCCAGTAGTCCGGACAGGGGGCTGCAAGAGACCCAGTACTTC.

The table lists this clonotype with many counts. The chain links TRBV7-2 to TRBJ2-7, with 11 bases fitting TRBD1. Germline V gene lookup returns CDR1 SGHTA and CDR2 FQGNSA. The CDR3 contains 16 residues. The V gene end was trimmed by 5 bases and the J gene end by 5 bases; junction bases not matched to a gene: 11. The CDR3 region has the DNA TGTGCCAGCAGCCTCTCCGGGACAGGGGGGGCCCACGAGCAGTACTTC. It translates to CASSLSGTGGAHEQYF.

This clonotype was counted at least ten times. The genes are TRBV20-1 and TRBJ2-1, with D uncertain. Trimming removed 0 bases from V and 0 bases from J, with 9 bases in between. Germline V CDR1 and CDR2: DFQATT, SNEGSKA (reference sequence). There are 15 residues in the CDR3. DNA for the CDR3: TGCAGTGCTAGAGATCCCGCCAGCTCCTACAATGAGCAGTTCTTC. This gives the protein CSARDPASSYNEQFF.

The V and J genes are TRBV19 and TRBJ2-2; the D is unclear. The CDR3 length is 16 residues. The germline V gene encodes CDR1 LNHDA and CDR2 SQIVND (reference sequence). Trimming left V 3 bases short and J 0 bases short, with 11 bases between. DNA for the CDR3: TGTGCCAGTAGTATGCTAGGCACAGCGAACACCGGGGAGCTGTTTTTT. It translates to CASSMLGTANTGELFF.

At least ten counts were recorded for this clonotype. The chain has TRBV11-2 and TRBJ2-5; possible D gene TRBD1, 6 bases. The germline gives CDR1 SGHAT, CDR2 FQNNGV. V gave up 7 bases and J gave up 4 bases, with 13 bases separating them. The CDR3 totals 13 residues. Written as DNA, the CDR3 is TGTGCCAGCACCCAAGGACAGCGAGAGACCCAGTACTTC. Translation: CASTQGQRETQYF.

The rearrangement joins TRBV5-1 to TRBJ2-3; D gene unclear. The germline CDR1 and CDR2 sequences are SGHRS and YFSETQ. Trimming stripped 1 base from V and 3 bases from J, with 3 bases between. This CDR3 region has 12 residues. CDR3 DNA sequence: TGCGCCAGCAGCTTGATGACAGATACGCAGTATTTT. Translation gives CASSLMTDTQYF.

The V gene is TRBV7-8, the J gene TRBJ2-7; D is ambiguous. CDR3 size: 14 residues. Trimming took off 1 base at V and 2 bases at J, with 9 bases between the two ends. The germline V gene has CDR1 SGHVS and CDR2 FQNEAQ. The CDR3 is CASSLGAGAYEQYF. Here the CDR3 DNA reads TGTGCCAGCAGCTTAGGAGCCGGAGCCTACGAGCAGTACTTC. Full variable domain (outside the CDR3, taken from reference TRBV7-8 and TRBJ2-7): GAGVSQSPRYKVAKRGQDVALRCDPISGHVSLFWYQQALGQGPEFLTYFQNEAQLDKSGLPSDRFFAERPEGSVSTLKIQRTQQEDSAVYLCASSLGAGAYEQYFGPGTRLTVT.

Ten or more counts support this clonotype. This chain joins TRBV18 and TRBJ2-7; 10 positions match TRBD1. This CDR3 has 15 residues. The V gene's germline CDR1 is KGHSH and CDR2 LQKENI. V shed 3 bases and J 1 base; nucleotides not matched to a gene: 3. The chain's CDR3 is CASSPPGQGSYEQYF. The CDR3 DNA reads as TGTGCCAGCTCACCCCCGGGACAGGGGTCCTACGAGCAGTACTTC.

The chain uses TRBV13 and TRBJ2-1; maybe TRBD1 (6 bases). Trimming took off 4 bases at V and 4 bases at J, with 20 bases between the two ends. The V gene's germline CDR1 is PRHDT and CDR2 FYEKMQ (reference sequence). The CDR3 length is 17 residues. As DNA, the CDR3 is TGTGCCAGCAGCTCTTATAAACAGGGTGGGGTTTACAATGAGCAGTTCTTC. Amino acids: CASSSYKQGGVYNEQFF.

This clonotype was counted a few times. The junction differs from germline at one of its ends, possibly a read error. V gene TRBV2 combines with J gene TRBJ1-4; D is ambiguous. Germline V gene lookup returns CDR1 SNHLY and CDR2 FYNNEI. The CDR3 loop spans 13 amino acids. Here the CDR3 reads CASTERSGRPRFF. In nucleotides, the CDR3 is TGTGCCAGCACTGAACGGTCGGGCAGACCGCGGTTTTTT.